The entry below describes one TCR beta chain. The trim removed 0 bases at V and 0 bases at J, leaving 2 bases unmatched. Per the germline V gene, CDR1 is MGHDK and CDR2 is SYGVNS. This CDR3 has 16 residues. This sample is drawn from a study of blood T cell repertoires in COVID-19. Across the study: Samples came from the United States, Italy and Spain, spanning acute and convalescent COVID-19. Sources were T cells, B-cell-depleted T cells, or PBMCs; the material itself was cDNA or gDNA.

The participants were between about 18 and 90 years old and came from about two dozen US areas. In the authors' workflow: Reference gene primer amplification in the assay estimated nucleated cell counts. The data were produced by immunoSEQ multiplex PCR, yet TCRdb's version contains in-frame clones alone and is incomplete. V and J calls and clone size come straight from that table; D and trimming were deduced from the DNA. The sample carries some 400,000 clones, more than 80% recorded once. This chain uses TRBV25-1 with TRBJ2-3; 8 bases match TRBD2. The receptor was isolated from a young man who had recovered from COVID-19. What was sequenced was PBMCs or T cells enriched from blood (not recorded which). The CDR3, as DNA: TGTGCCAGCAGTGAATATGGCGGGGGGAGCACAGATACGCAGTATTTT. It specifies CASSEYGGGSTDTQYF.